This entry concerns a single TCR beta chain. The CDR3 covers 12 residues. V dropped 1 base and J dropped 8; count of bases not matched to a gene: 0. CDR1 SGHVS and CDR2 FNYEAQ come from the germline V gene. As processed by the authors: Counts of nucleated cells, estimated from reference gene primer amplification, were obtained. TCRdb's copy holds only in-frame clones and misses some; the assay was immunoSEQ multiplex PCR. The D gene and trimming were derived from the DNA, and the V and J assignments and clone size from that table. Of about 93,000 clones listed, around four fifths are singletons. The sample originates from a study of blood T cell repertoires in COVID-19. As for the study in general: The United States, Italy and Spain supplied acute and convalescent COVID-19 samples. In each case, the material was cDNA or gDNA derived from T cells, B-cell-depleted T cells, or PBMCs.

This rearrangement joins TRBV7-6 to TRBJ1-1; 8 positions agree with TRBD1. Material for sequencing was peripheral blood. The clonotype was recovered from a human donor in a cohort sampled during active COVID-19. The CDR3 DNA reads as TGTGCCAGCAGCTTAGGACAGGGGGAAGCTTTCTTT. It codes for CASSLGQGEAFF.